The 14 T cell receptor beta chains listed next were all sequenced from one sample in a study of OX40 agonist ivuxolimab in advanced cancers. Produced via immunoSEQ multiplex PCR; TCRdb's table is partial and in-frame only. The sample has around 80,000 clones; around nine tenths are singletons. The material was CD4+ or CD8+ T cells sorted from blood, obtained in a trial of the OX40 agonist ivuxolimab. All receptors derive from an adult with an advanced solid tumor such as melanoma, head and neck, liver or kidney cancer.

Notes on this clone: Sequence at one end of the junction differs from germline and may be a read error. The same CDR3 also results from other DNA sequences found in this sample. V and J are TRBV6-1 and TRBJ2-1; unclear D gene. Germline V gene lookup returns CDR1 MNHNS and CDR2 SASEGT. The CDR3 sequence is 14 residues long. The DNA of the CDR3 is TGTGCCAGCAGTGAAGACTGGCGGCCCAATGAACAGTTCTTC. Protein sequence: CASSEDWRPNEQFF.

The chain has TRBV5-6 and TRBJ2-7, with D possibly being TRBD1 (5 bases). Germline V lookup: CDR1 SGHDT, CDR2 YYEEEE. The CDR3 runs to 15 residues. V lost 0 bases and J lost 2, with 12 bases in between. In DNA form, the CDR3 reads TGTGCCAGCAGCTTGGAAGGGGTGAGGACCTACGAGCAGTACTTC. It specifies CASSLEGVRTYEQYF.

The chain employs TRBV6-1 and TRBJ2-3; 12 nucleotides agree with TRBD2. V was pared by 2 bases and J by 3 bases, with 3 bases of the junction left unmatched. CDR1 and CDR2 from the germline V gene are MNHNS and SASEGT. This CDR3 is 16 amino acids long. The CDR3 DNA reads TGTGCCAGCAGTGAATATACTAGCGGGGGGACAGATACGCAGTATTTT. This translates into CASSEYTSGGTDTQYF.

This clone is a singleton in its sample. V usage is TRBV5-1 and J usage is TRBJ2-5; TRBD2 is a possible D gene (6 bases). The CDR3 loop spans 14 amino acids. Trimming shortened V by 3 bases and J by 7 bases, and 16 bases separated the two germline ends. Germline CDR1 SGHRS, CDR2 YFSETQ. The CDR3 reads CASSSGGSRGTQYF. The CDR3 nucleotides are TGCGCCAGCAGCTCAGGAGGGTCCCGAGGGACCCAGTACTTC.

This clone was observed a few times. This rearrangement joins TRBV5-4 to TRBJ1-2, with a weak D call TRBD1 (5 bases). CDR1 and CDR2 from the germline V gene are SGHNT and YYREEE (reference sequence). V lost 0 bases and J lost 4, with 13 bases in between. The CDR3 extends over 15 amino acids. The CDR3 spells CASSLGGNQGYGYTF. CDR3 DNA sequence: TGTGCCAGCAGCTTGGGGGGCAACCAGGGCTATGGCTACACCTTC.

The CDR3 protein is CASSEADTTAVFSYEQYF. Written as DNA, the CDR3 is TGTGCCAGCAGTGAAGCAGATACAACGGCGGTTTTTTCCTACGAGCAGTACTTC. The chain links TRBV6-1 to TRBJ2-7; D call uncertain. This CDR3 has 18 residues. Germline CDR1 reads MNHNS; CDR2 reads SASEGT. Trimming pared 0 bases from V and 1 base from J, leaving 19 bases between.

The rearrangement joins TRBV18 to TRBJ2-7; the match to TRBD2 covers 12 bases. Germline CDR1 and CDR2: KGHSH and LQKENI. V lost 6 bases and J lost 6; bases outside the gene matches: 6. The length of the CDR3 is 14 residues. The CDR3 nucleotides are TGTGCCAGCTCCCCTCTAGCGGGGGGGCTCGAGCAGTACTTC. This encodes CASSPLAGGLEQYF.

The chain has TRBV5-4 and TRBJ2-1; 9 bases agree with TRBD1. Germline V gene data show CDR1 as SGHNT and CDR2 as YYREEE (reference sequence). The CDR3 sequence is 14 residues long. The J segment lost 9 bases and the V segment lost 4 bases, leaving 8 bases of the junction unmatched. CDR3 loop: CASSPATGGSEQFF. DNA of the CDR3: TGTGCCAGCAGCCCCGCGACAGGGGGGAGTGAGCAGTTCTTC.

This clone was detected only once. The chain links TRBV5-1 to TRBJ2-7; 9 nucleotides align to TRBD1. Germline V CDR1 and CDR2: SGHRS, YFSETQ. This CDR3 has 15 residues. J gave up 1 base and V 4 bases, and 6 bases lay outside the gene matches. CDR3 DNA: TGCGCCAGCAGCCATTCCGGGACAGGGTCCTACGAGCAGTACTTC. Its protein product is CASSHSGTGSYEQYF.

V and J are TRBV6-1 and TRBJ2-7; 7 bases agree with TRBD1. Germline loops: CDR1 MNHNS, CDR2 SASEGT. This CDR3 region has 14 residues. After removal of 4 bases from V and 4 bases from J, the junction contained 7 bases not matched to a gene. This chain's CDR3 is CASSASGTAYEQYF. The CDR3 bases are TGTGCCAGCAGTGCCTCCGGGACAGCATACGAGCAGTACTTC.

The chain links TRBV5-1 to TRBJ2-3, with unresolved D. Germline loops: CDR1 SGHRS, CDR2 YFSETQ. The CDR3 runs 15 residues. Trimming left V 4 bases short and J 2 bases short, with 14 bases between. The CDR3 here is CASSTETLSTDTQYF. The CDR3 DNA reads TGCGCCAGCAGCACCGAAACCCTTTCCACAGATACGCAGTATTTT. The entire variable domain, with the rest obtained from reference TRBV5-1 and TRBJ2-3, is as follows: KAGVTQTPRYLIKTRGQQVTLSCSPISGHRSVSWYQQTPGQGLQFLFEYFSETQRNKGNFPGRFSGRQFSNSRSEMNVSTLELGDSALYLCASSTETLSTDTQYFGPGTRLTVL.

CDR3 sequence reads: CASSPGLAGHNEQFF. CDR3 bases: TGTGCCAGCTCCCCCGGACTAGCGGGGCACAATGAGCAGTTCTTC. The V gene is TRBV18, the J gene TRBJ2-1, with 12 bases fitting TRBD2. The ends lost 6 bases at V and 5 bases at J; junction bases unmatched: 5. Germline V gene sequence: CDR1 KGHSH, CDR2 LQKENI. This CDR3 is 15 amino acids long.

DNA for the CDR3: TGTGCCAGCAGTGGCGACAGGGAGTCCTACAATGAGCAGTTCTTC. Translated, it gives CASSGDRESYNEQFF. The chain employs TRBV7-3 and TRBJ2-1, with TRBD1 identical over 7 bases. This CDR3 contains 15 residues. CDR1 SGHTA and CDR2 FQGTGA come from the germline V gene. V shed 6 bases, J shed 1 base, and the junction held 6 bases outside the gene matches.

This clone was seen only once. The J gene is TRBJ2-7, the V gene TRBV5-1; TRBD1 matches at 10 bases. CDR1 is SGHRS, CDR2 YFSETQ, per germline. The ends lost 2 bases at V and 3 bases at J; junction bases unmatched: 5. The CDR3 has 15 residues. The CDR3 DNA reads TGCGCCAGCAGCTTAGGGACAGGGGACTTCTACGAGCAGTACTTC. Protein: CASSLGTGDFYEQYF.